These 12 T cell receptor beta chains share one sample of origin, sequenced in a study of cytomegalovirus exposure and HLA in healthy donors. Researchers ran the PCR with 60 Vbeta and 13 Jbeta primers. Produced via immunoSEQ multiplex PCR; TCRdb's table is partial and in-frame only. The table has approximately 120,000 clones, about 80% seen once. Sequencing was carried out using PBMCs. These TCRs come from a woman in her forties or fifties in good health and CMV-seropositive.

This clone showed up just a few times. This chain uses TRBV6-1 with TRBJ2-7, with D perhaps TRBD2 (6 bases). Trimming removed 0 bases from V and 5 bases from J, with 11 bases in between. The germline V gene encodes CDR1 MNHNS and CDR2 SASEGT. The CDR3 extends over 14 amino acids. The CDR3 coding sequence is TGTGCCAGCAGTGAAGCGTGGACTACCGACGAGCAGTACTTC. It specifies CASSEAWTTDEQYF.

This chain uses TRBV5-1 with TRBJ1-1; TRBD1 matches 10 bases. CDR1 is SGHRS, CDR2 YFSETQ, per germline. This CDR3 spans 16 amino acids. V dropped 5 bases and J dropped 7; count of bases not matched to a gene: 14. CDR3 sequence reads: CASSHGGGQGLGEAFF. The DNA of the CDR3 is TGCGCCAGCAGTCATGGTGGGGGACAGGGGCTCGGTGAAGCTTTCTTT.

V gene TRBV7-8 combines with J gene TRBJ2-7, with 8 bases aligning to TRBD1. The junction had 3 bases not matched to a gene; V was cut back by 4 bases and J by 4 bases. This CDR3 has 13 residues. The V gene's germline CDR1 is SGHVS and CDR2 FQNEAQ. The CDR3, as DNA: TGTGCCAGCAGCTCCGACAGGGGATACGAGCAGTACTTC. Translating gives CASSSDRGYEQYF.

DNA of the CDR3: TGTGCCATCAGCACGGACAGGGGGCGGCAGGGTGAGCAGTACTTC. Translated, it gives CAISTDRGRQGEQYF. The chain combines TRBV10-3 with TRBJ2-7, with 11 bases identical to TRBD1. After removal of 6 bases from V and 7 bases from J, the junction contained 11 bases not matched to a gene. Germline V lookup: CDR1 ENHRY, CDR2 SYGVKD. There are 15 residues in the CDR3.

CDR3 protein: CASRPGTKNTGELFF. DNA for the CDR3: TGTGCCAGCAGGCCCGGCACTAAGAACACCGGGGAGCTGTTTTTT. This sequence joins TRBV6-5 and TRBJ2-2; D is undetermined. Germline assignment: CDR1 MNHEY and CDR2 SVGAGI. This CDR3 comprises 15 residues. V lost 6 bases and J 1 base, leaving 12 bases between the germline ends.

The V call is TRBV7-2, the J call TRBJ2-3, with TRBD2 identical over 10 bases. The CDR3 contains 15 residues. Germline loops: CDR1 SGHTA, CDR2 FQGNSA. V lost 2 bases and J lost 6; bases outside the gene matches: 5. CDR3 loop: CASSLYRAGGDTQYF. In DNA, the CDR3 is TGTGCCAGCAGCTTATATCGAGCGGGGGGGGATACGCAGTATTTT.

J is TRBJ2-1 and V is TRBV18; D gene unclear. This CDR3 comprises 15 residues. Trimming took 3 bases from V and 0 from J, leaving 9 bases between them. Looked up from germline, CDR1 is KGHSH and CDR2 is LQKENI. CDR3 sequence: CASSPMSSSYNEQFF. The DNA for the CDR3 is TGTGCCAGCTCACCTATGAGTAGCTCCTACAATGAGCAGTTCTTC.

The DNA of the CDR3 is TGTGCCAGCAGCTTCGACAGTATGAACACTGAAGCTTTCTTT. Translated, it gives CASSFDSMNTEAFF. This chain uses TRBV4-2 with TRBJ1-1; weak D call: TRBD1 (5 bases). The germline V gene encodes CDR1 LGHNA and CDR2 YNFKEQ. There are 14 residues in the CDR3. V lost 5 bases and J lost 0, with 10 bases in between.

The gene calls are TRBV4-2 and TRBJ2-7; 7 nucleotides align to TRBD2. There are 13 residues in the CDR3. Germline CDR1 reads LGHNA; CDR2 reads YNFKEQ. V was clipped by 7 bases and J by 7 bases; unmatched bases: 10. DNA of the CDR3: TGTGCCAGCACCCCGGGGGGAACTTCGGAGCAGTACTTC. Translating it yields CASTPGGTSEQYF.

This chain connects TRBV19 to TRBJ2-7; unclear D gene. The V gene lost 4 bases and the J gene lost 3 bases, with 7 bases spanning the gap. Germline V gene data show CDR1 as LNHDA and CDR2 as SQIVND (reference sequence). The CDR3 is 12 residues long. CDR3 residues: CASSNYGYEQYF. In nucleotides, the CDR3 is TGTGCCAGTAGTAATTACGGCTACGAGCAGTACTTC.

CDR3 sequence: CSAPTRDTQYF. The CDR3 DNA reads as TGCAGTGCGCCGACGCGGGATACGCAGTATTTT. The chain uses TRBV20-1 and TRBJ2-3; D unclear. Germline CDR1 DFQATT, CDR2 SNEGSKA (reference sequence). CDR3 length equals 11 residues. Trimming left V 6 bases short and J 6 bases short, with 10 bases between.

For the CDR3, the DNA is TGTGCCAGTAGTATATCGGACACCGAAAAACTGTTTTTT. Its protein product is CASSISDTEKLFF. V usage is TRBV19 and J usage is TRBJ1-4; D perhaps matches TRBD1 (5 bases). Germline lookup yields CDR1 LNHDA and CDR2 SQIVND (reference sequence). CDR3 length: 13 amino acids. V shed 2 bases and J shed 8 bases, with 9 bases lying between them.